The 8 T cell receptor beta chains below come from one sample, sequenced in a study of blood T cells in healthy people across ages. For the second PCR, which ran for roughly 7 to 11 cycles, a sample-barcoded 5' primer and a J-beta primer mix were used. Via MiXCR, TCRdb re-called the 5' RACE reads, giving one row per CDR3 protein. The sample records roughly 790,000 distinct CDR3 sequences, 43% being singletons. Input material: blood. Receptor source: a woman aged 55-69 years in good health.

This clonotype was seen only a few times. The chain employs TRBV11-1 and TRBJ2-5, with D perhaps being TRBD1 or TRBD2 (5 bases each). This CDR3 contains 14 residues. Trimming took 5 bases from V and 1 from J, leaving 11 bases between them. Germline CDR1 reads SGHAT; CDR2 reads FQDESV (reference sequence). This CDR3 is CASSPPRGQETQYF. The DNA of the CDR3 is TGTGCCAGCAGCCCACCGAGGGGCCAAGAGACCCAGTACTTC.

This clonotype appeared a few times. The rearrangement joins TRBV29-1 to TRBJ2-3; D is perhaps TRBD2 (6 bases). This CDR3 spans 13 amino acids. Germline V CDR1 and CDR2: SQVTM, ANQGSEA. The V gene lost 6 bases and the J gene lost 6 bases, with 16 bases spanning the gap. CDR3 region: CSVELARPDTQYF. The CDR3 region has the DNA TGCAGCGTGGAACTAGCCCGTCCCGATACGCAGTATTTT.

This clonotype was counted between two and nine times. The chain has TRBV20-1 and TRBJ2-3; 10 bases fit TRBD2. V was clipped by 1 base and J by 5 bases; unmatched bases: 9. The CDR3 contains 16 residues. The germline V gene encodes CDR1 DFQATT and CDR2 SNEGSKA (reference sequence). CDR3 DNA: TGCAGTGCTAGAGGCCCCCTAGCGGGGGTTGTAGATACGCAGTATTTT. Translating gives CSARGPLAGVVDTQYF.

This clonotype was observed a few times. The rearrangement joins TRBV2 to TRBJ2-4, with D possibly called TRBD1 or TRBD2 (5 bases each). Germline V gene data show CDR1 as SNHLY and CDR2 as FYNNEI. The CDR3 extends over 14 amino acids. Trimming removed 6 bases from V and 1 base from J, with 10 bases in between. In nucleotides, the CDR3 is TGTGCCAGCAGGCCCAGGGAGGCCAAAAACATTCAGTACTTC. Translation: CASRPREAKNIQYF.

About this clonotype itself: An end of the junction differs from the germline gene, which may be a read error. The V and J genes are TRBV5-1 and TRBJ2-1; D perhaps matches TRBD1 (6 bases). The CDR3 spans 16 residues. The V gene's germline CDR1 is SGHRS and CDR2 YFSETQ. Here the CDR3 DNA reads TGCGCCAGCAGCCCGACAGGAGTGAGCTCCTACAATGTGCAGTTCTTC. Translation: CASSPTGVSSYNVQFF.

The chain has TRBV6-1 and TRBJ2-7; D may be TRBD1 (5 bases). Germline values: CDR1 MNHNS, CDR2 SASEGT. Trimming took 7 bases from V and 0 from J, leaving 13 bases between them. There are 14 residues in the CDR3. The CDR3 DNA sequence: TGTGCCAGCAAGACGACAGCAAGCTCCTACGAGCAGTACTTC. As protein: CASKTTASSYEQYF.

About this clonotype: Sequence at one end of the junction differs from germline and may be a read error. In DNA form, the CDR3 reads TGTACCAGCAGTTTACGAGAGGGCCAAGAGACCCAGTACTTC. Translated, it gives CTSSLREGQETQYF. This chain joins TRBV12-3 or TRBV12-4 and TRBJ2-5, with a possible D match to TRBD2 (5 bases). There are 14 residues in the CDR3.

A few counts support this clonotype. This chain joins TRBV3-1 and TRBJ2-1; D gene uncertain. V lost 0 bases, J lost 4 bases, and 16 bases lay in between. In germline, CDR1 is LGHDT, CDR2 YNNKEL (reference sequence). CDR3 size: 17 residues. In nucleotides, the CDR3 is TGTGCCAGCAGCCAAGATAGGTGGTCAGACTCTTACAATGAGCAGTTCTTC. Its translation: CASSQDRWSDSYNEQFF.